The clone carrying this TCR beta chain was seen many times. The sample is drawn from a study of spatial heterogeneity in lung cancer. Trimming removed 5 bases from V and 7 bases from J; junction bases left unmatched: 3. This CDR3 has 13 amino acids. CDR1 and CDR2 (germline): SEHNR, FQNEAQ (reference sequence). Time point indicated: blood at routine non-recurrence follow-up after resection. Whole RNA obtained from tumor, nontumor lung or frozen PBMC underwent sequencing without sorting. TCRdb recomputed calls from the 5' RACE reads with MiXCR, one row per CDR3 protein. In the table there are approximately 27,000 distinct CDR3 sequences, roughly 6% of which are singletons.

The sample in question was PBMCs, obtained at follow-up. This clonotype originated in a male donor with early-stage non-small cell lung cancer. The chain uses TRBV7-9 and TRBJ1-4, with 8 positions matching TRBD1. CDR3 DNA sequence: TGTGCCAGCAGCCCCGACAGGGGTGAAAAACTGTTTTTT. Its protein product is CASSPDRGEKLFF. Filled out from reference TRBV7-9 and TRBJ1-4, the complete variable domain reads DTGVSQNPRHKITKRGQNVTFRCDPISEHNRLYWYRQTLGQGPEFLTYFQNEAQLEKSRLLSDRFSAERPKGSFSTLEIQRTEQGDSAMYLCASSPDRGEKLFFGSGTQLSVL.